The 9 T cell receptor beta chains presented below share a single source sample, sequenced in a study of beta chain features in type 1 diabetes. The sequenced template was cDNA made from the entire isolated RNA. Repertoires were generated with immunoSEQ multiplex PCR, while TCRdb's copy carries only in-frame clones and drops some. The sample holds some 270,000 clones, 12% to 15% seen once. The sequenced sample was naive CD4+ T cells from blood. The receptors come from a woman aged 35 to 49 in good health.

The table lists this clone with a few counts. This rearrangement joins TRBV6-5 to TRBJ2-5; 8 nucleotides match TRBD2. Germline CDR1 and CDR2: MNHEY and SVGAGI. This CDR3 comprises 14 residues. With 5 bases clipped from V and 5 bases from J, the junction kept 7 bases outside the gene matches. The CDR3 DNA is TGTGCCAGCAGTCGATGGACTAGCTCGGAGACCCAGTACTTC. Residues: CASSRWTSSETQYF.

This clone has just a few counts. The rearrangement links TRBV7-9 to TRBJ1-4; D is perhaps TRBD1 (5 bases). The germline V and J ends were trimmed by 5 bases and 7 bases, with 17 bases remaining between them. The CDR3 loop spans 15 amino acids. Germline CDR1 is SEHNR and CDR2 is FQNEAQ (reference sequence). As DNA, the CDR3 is TGTGCCAGCAGCCTGCAAGGGGTAACGGGTGAAAAACTGTTTTTT. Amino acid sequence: CASSLQGVTGEKLFF.

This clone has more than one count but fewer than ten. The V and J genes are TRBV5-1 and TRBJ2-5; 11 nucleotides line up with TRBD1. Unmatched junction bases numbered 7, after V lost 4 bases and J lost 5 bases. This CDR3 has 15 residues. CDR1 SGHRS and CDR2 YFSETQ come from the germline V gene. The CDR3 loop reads CASSPGQGGRETQYF. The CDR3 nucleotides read TGCGCCAGCAGCCCGGGACAGGGGGGAAGGGAGACCCAGTACTTC.

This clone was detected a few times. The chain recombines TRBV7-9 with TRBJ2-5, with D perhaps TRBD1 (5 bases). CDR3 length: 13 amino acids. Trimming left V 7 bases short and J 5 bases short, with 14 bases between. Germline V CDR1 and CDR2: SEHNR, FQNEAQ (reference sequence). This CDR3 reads CASTLQAGETQYF. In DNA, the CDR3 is TGTGCCAGCACCCTACAGGCCGGGGAGACCCAGTACTTC.

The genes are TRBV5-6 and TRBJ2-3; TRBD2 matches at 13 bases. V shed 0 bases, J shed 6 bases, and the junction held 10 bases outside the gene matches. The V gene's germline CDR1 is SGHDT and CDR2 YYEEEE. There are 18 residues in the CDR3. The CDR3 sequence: CASSLGLAGGRGWDTQYF. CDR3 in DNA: TGTGCCAGCAGCTTGGGACTAGCGGGGGGCCGAGGGTGGGATACGCAGTATTTT. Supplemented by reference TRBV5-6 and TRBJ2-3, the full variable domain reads DAGVTQSPTHLIKTRGQQVTLRCSPKSGHDTVSWYQQALGQGPQFIFQYYEEEERQRGNFPDRFSGHQFPNYSSELNVNALLLGDSALYLCASSLGLAGGRGWDTQYFGPGTRLTVL.

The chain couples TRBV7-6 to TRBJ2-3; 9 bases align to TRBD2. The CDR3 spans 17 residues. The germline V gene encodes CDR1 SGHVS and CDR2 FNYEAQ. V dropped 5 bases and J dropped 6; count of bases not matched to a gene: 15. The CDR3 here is CASSPLAGGPNADTQYF. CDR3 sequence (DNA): TGTGCCAGCAGCCCCCTGGCGGGGGGGCCAAATGCGGATACGCAGTATTTT.

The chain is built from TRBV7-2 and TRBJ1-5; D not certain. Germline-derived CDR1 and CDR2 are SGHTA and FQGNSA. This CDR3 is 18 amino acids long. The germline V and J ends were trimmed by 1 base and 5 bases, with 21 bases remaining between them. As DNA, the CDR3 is TGTGCCAGCAGCTTAGGTGGCCCGTTCGGGAAGGACTATCAGCCCCAGCATTTT. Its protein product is CASSLGGPFGKDYQPQHF.

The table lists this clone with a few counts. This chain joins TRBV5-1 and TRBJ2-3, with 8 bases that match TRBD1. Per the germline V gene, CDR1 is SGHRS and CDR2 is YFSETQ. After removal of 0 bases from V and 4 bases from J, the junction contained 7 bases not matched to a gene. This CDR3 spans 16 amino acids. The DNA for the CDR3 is TGCGCCAGCAGCTTGGGAAACAGGGGGATCGCAGATACGCAGTATTTT. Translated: CASSLGNRGIADTQYF.

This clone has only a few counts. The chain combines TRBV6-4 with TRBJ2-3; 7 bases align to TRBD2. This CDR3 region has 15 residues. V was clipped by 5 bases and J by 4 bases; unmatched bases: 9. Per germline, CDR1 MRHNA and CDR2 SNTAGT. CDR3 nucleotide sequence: TGTGCCAGCAGTCTTAGCGGGCGCGCCGCAGATACGCAGTATTTT. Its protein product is CASSLSGRAADTQYF.